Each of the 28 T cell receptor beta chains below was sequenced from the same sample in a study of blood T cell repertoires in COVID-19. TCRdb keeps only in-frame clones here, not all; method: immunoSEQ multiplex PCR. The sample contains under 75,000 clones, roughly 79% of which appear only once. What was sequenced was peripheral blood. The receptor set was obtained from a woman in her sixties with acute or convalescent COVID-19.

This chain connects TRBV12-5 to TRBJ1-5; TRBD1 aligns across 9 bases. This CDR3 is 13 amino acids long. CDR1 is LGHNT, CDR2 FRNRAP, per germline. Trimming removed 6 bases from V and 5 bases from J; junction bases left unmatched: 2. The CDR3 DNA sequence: TGTGCTAGTGGCGACAGGGGGGATCAGCCCCAGCATTTT. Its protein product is CASGDRGDQPQHF.

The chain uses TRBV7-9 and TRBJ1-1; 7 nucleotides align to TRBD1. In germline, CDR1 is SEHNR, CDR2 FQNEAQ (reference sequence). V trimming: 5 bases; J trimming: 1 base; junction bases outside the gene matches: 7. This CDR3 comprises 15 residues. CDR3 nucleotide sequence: TGTGCCAGCAGCCCCAGGGGGTCCTCGAACACTGAAGCTTTCTTT. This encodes CASSPRGSSNTEAFF.

CDR3 loop: CASSQDEGQGYEQYF. The CDR3 DNA sequence: TGCGCCAGCAGCCAAGATGAGGGACAGGGATACGAGCAGTACTTC. The chain links TRBV4-1 to TRBJ2-7; TRBD1 matches 9 bases. Germline-derived CDR1 and CDR2 are MGHRA and YSYEKL. CDR3 length equals 15 residues. The V segment lost 0 bases and the J segment 4 bases; nucleotides outside the gene matches: 4.

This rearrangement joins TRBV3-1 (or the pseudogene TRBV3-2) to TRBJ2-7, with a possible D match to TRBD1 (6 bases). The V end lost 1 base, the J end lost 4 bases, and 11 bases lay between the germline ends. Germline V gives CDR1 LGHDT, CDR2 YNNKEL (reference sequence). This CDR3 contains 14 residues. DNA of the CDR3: TGTGCCAGCAGCCAAGGTCTCAGGGGATACGAGCAGTACTTC. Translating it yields CASSQGLRGYEQYF.

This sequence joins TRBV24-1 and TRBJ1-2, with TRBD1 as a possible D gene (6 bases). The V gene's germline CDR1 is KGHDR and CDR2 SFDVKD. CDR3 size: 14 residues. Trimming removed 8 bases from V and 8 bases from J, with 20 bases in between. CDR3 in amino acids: CATTLTGQRKGYTF. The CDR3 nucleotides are TGTGCCACCACCCTGACCGGACAGCGAAAGGGCTACACCTTC.

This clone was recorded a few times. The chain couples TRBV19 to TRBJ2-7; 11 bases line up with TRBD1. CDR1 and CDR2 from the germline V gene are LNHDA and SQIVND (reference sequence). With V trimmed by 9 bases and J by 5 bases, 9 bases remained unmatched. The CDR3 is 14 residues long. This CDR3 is CASRDRGFGDEQYF. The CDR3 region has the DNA TGTGCCAGCCGGGACAGGGGGTTTGGGGACGAGCAGTACTTC. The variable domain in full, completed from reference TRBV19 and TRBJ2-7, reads DGGITQSPKYLFRKEGQNVTLSCEQNLNHDAMYWYRQDPGQGLRLIYYSQIVNDFQKGDIAEGYSVSREKKESFPLTVTSAQKNPTAFYLCASRDRGFGDEQYFGPGTRLTVT.

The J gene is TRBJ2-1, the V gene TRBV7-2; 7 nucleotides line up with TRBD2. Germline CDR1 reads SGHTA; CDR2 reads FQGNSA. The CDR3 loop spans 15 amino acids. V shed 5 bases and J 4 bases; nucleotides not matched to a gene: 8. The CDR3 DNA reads TGTGCCAGCAGCCGGGCGGCTAGCGGATACAATGAGCAGTTCTTC. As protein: CASSRAASGYNEQFF.

CDR3 protein: CASSLNWRGQKNTF. The CDR3 DNA is TGTGCCAGCAGCCTAAATTGGAGGGGGCAAAAGAACACCTTC. This sequence joins TRBV7-2 and TRBJ1-2, with 7 bases fitting TRBD1. The junction had 15 bases not matched to a gene; V was cut back by 5 bases and J by 12 bases. The CDR3 covers 14 residues. Per the germline V gene, CDR1 is SGHTA and CDR2 is FQGNSA.

CDR3 nucleotides: TGTGCCAGTAGTAACCAGGGCTTAACTGAAGCTTTCTTT. This sequence encodes CASSNQGLTEAFF. The chain combines TRBV19 with TRBJ1-1, with D perhaps matching TRBD1 (5 bases). The CDR3 runs to 13 residues. The germline V and J ends were trimmed by 4 bases and 5 bases, with 11 bases remaining between them. Germline lookup yields CDR1 LNHDA and CDR2 SQIVND (reference sequence).

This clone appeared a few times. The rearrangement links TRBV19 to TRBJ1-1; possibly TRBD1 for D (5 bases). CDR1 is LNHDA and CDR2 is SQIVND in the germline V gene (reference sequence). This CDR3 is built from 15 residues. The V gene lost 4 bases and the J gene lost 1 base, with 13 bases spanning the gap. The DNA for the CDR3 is TGTGCCAGTAGTACCCGACACGGGGGGAACACTGAAGCTTTCTTT. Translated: CASSTRHGGNTEAFF.

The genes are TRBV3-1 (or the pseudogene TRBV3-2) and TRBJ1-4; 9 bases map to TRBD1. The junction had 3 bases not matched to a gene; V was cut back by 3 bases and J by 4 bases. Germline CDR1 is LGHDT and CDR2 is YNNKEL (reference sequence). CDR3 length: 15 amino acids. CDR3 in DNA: TGTGCCAGCAGCCACGGGACAGGGATTAATGAAAAACTGTTTTTT. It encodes CASSHGTGINEKLFF.

CDR3 region: CASSQLAGETQYF. The CDR3 bases are TGTGCCAGCAGCCAACTAGCAGGCGAGACCCAGTACTTC. The chain joins TRBV7-9 to TRBJ2-5; tentatively, D is TRBD2 (6 bases). V lost 5 bases and J 5 bases, leaving 12 bases between the germline ends. This CDR3 has 13 residues. Germline CDR1 SEHNR, CDR2 FQNEAQ (reference sequence). Together with reference TRBV7-9 and TRBJ2-5, the CDR3 gives the full variable domain: DTGVSQNPRHKITKRGQNVTFRCDPISEHNRLYWYRQTLGQGPEFLTYFQNEAQLEKSRLLSDRFSAERPKGSFSTLEIQRTEQGDSAMYLCASSQLAGETQYFGPGTRLLVL.

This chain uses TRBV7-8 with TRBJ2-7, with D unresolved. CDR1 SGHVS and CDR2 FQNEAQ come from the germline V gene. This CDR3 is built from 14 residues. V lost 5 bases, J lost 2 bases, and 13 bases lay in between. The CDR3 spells CASSPHLEPYEQYF. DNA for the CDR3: TGTGCCAGCAGCCCCCACTTAGAGCCCTACGAGCAGTACTTC.

CDR3 residues: CASSWGLRDTGELFF. The CDR3 region has the DNA TGTGCCAGCAGCTGGGGCCTCAGGGACACCGGGGAGCTGTTTTTT. This chain links TRBV5-6 with TRBJ2-2; perhaps TRBD1 as D (5 bases). V was clipped by 3 bases and J by 3 bases, with 12 bases between them. Germline CDR1 and CDR2: SGHDT and YYEEEE. The CDR3 is 15 residues long. The full variable domain, in which reference TRBV5-6 and TRBJ2-2 provide the parts outside the CDR3, is DAGVTQSPTHLIKTRGQQVTLRCSPKSGHDTVSWYQQALGQGPQFIFQYYEEEERQRGNFPDRFSGHQFPNYSSELNVNALLLGDSALYLCASSWGLRDTGELFFGEGSRLTVL.

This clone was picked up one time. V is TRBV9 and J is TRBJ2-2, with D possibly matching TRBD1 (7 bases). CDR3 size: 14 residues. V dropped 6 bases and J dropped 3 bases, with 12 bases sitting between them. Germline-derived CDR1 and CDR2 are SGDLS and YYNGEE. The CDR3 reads CASTSRGDTGELFF. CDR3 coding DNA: TGTGCCAGCACCAGCAGGGGGGACACCGGGGAGCTGTTTTTT.

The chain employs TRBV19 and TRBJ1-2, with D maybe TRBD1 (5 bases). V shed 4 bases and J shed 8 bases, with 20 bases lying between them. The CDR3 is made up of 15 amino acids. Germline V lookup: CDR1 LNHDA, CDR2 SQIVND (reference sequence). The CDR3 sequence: CASSTPSSGVGGYTF. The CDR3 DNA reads TGTGCCAGTAGTACCCCTTCCTCGGGGGTTGGAGGCTACACCTTC.

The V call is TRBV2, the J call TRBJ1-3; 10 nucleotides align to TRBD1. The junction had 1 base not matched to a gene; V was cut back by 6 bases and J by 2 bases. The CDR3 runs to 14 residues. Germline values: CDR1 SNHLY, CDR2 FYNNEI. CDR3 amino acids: CASSGQGAGNTIYF. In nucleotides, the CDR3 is TGTGCCAGCAGCGGACAGGGGGCTGGAAACACCATATATTTT. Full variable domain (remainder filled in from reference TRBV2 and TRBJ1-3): EPEVTQTPSHQVTQMGQEVILRCVPISNHLYFYWYRQILGQKVEFLVSFYNNEISEKSEIFDDQFSVERPDGSNFTLKIRSTKLEDSAMYFCASSGQGAGNTIYFGEGSWLTVV.

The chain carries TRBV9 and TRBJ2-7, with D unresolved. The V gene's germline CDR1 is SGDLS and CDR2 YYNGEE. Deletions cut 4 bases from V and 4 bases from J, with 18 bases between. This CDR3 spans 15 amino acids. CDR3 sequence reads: CASSPDTSILYEQYF. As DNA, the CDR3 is TGTGCCAGCAGCCCTGACACCTCCATTCTATACGAGCAGTACTTC.

CDR3 residues: CASSVTGGEANYGYTF. The CDR3, as DNA: TGTGCCAGCAGTGTGACAGGGGGTGAAGCTAACTATGGCTACACCTTC. This chain links TRBV28 with TRBJ1-2; 9 nucleotides align to TRBD1. Germline V gives CDR1 MDHEN, CDR2 SYDVKM. The CDR3 covers 16 residues. Germline trimming cut 5 bases from V and 0 bases from J; bases unmatched to any gene: 7.

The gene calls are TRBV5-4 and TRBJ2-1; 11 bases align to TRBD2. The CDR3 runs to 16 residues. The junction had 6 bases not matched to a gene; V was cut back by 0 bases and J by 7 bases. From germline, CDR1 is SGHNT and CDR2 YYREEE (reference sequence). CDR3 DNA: TGTGCCAGCAGCTTGGCTTTAGCGGGGGGGTATAATGAGCAGTTCTTC. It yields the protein CASSLALAGGYNEQFF.

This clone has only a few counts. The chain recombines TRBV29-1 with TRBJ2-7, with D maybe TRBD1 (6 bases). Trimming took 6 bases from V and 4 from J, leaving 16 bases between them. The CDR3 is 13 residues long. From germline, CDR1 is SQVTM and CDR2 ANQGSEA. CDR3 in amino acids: CSVDSPLPYEQYF. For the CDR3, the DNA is TGCAGCGTGGACAGTCCTCTCCCATACGAGCAGTACTTC.

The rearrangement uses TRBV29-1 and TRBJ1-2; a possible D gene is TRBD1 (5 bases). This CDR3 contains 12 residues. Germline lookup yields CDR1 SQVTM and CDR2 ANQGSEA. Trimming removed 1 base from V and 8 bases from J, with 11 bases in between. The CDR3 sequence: CSVEGPGIGYTF. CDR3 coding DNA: TGCAGCGTTGAAGGACCAGGGATCGGCTACACCTTC.

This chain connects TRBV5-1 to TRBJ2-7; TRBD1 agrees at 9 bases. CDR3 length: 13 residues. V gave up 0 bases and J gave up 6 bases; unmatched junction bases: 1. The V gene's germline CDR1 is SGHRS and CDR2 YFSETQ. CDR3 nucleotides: TGCGCCAGCAGCTTGGAGACAGGGGGCGAGCAGTACTTC. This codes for CASSLETGGEQYF.

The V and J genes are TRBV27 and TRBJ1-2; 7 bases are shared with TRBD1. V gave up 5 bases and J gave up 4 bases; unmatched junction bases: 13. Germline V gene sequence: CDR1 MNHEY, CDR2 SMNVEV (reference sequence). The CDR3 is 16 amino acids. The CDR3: CASSPSEGAPGYGYTF. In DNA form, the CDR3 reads TGTGCCAGCAGTCCTAGTGAGGGGGCGCCAGGCTATGGCTACACCTTC.

The CDR3 bases are TGTGCCAGCAGCCTCTACAACACCGGGGAGCTGTTTTTT. This sequence encodes CASSLYNTGELFF. The chain employs TRBV5-6 and TRBJ2-2, with D uncertain. This CDR3 spans 13 amino acids. Germline V gene lookup returns CDR1 SGHDT and CDR2 YYEEEE. V was trimmed by 4 bases and J by 2 bases, leaving 6 bases between them.

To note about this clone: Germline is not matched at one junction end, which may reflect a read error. The chain's CDR3 is CASTLGQSMNYGYTF. In nucleotides, the CDR3 is TGTGCCAGCACCTTGGGACAGTCTATGAACTATGGCTACACCTTC. The rearrangement uses TRBV5-4 and TRBJ1-2; TRBD1 aligns across 7 bases. CDR1 is SGHNT, CDR2 YYREEE, per germline (reference sequence). The CDR3 has 15 residues.

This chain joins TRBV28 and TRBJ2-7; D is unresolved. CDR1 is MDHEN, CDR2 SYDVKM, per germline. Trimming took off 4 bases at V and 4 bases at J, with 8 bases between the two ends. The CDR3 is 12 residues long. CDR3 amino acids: CASSSRTYEQYF. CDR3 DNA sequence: TGTGCCAGCAGTTCTCGAACTTACGAGCAGTACTTC. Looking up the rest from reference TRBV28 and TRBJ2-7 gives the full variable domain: DVKVTQSSRYLVKRTGEKVFLECVQDMDHENMFWYRQDPGLGLRLIYFSYDVKMKEKGDIPEGYSVSREKKERFSLILESASTNQTSMYLCASSSRTYEQYFGPGTRLTVT.

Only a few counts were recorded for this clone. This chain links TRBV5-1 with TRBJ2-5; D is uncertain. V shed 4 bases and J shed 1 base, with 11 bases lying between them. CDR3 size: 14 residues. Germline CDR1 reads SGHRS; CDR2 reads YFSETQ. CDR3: CASSLQSFQETQYF. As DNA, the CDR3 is TGCGCCAGCAGCCTACAGAGTTTCCAAGAGACCCAGTACTTC. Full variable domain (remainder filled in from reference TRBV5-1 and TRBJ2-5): KAGVTQTPRYLIKTRGQQVTLSCSPISGHRSVSWYQQTPGQGLQFLFEYFSETQRNKGNFPGRFSGRQFSNSRSEMNVSTLELGDSALYLCASSLQSFQETQYFGPGTRLLVL.